Listed below are T cell receptor beta chains from one sample, sequenced in a study of blood T cell repertoires in COVID-19. Produced via immunoSEQ multiplex PCR; TCRdb's table is partial and in-frame only. The sample has 150,000 to 200,000 clones, about three quarters seen once. Material: peripheral blood. The receptors here all came from a man aged 55 to 70 with acute or convalescent COVID-19. CDR3s include the opening cysteine and the closing phenylalanine or tryptophan. The D gene is left open where the match is weak. Clone size appears in some rows only: once, few, many, or a class for an expanded clone.

TGTGCCAGCAGTCCCGACAGGCTCTACGAGCAGTACTTC	CASSPDRLYEQYF	TRBV6-5	TRBJ2-7	NA	NA
TGTGCCAGCAGTCTAGGGACAGGGAATAATTCACCCCTCCACTTT	CASSLGTGNNSPLHF	TRBV27	TRBJ1-6	TRBD1	NA
TGCGCCAGCAGCCAAGGGTCGGCGGCCACCCAGCCCCAGCATTTT	CASSQGSAATQPQHF	TRBV4-1	TRBJ1-5	NA	NA
TGTGCCAGTAGCTCGGAAGGAGGCACTGAAGCTTTCTTT	CASSSEGGTEAFF	TRBV19	TRBJ1-1	NA	NA
TGTGCCAGTAGTCCCACCCCGACAGGTTCAGATACGCAGTATTTT	CASSPTPTGSDTQYF	TRBV19	TRBJ2-3	NA	NA
TGTGCCAGCAGTGAAAGGGAGACGATCCCATGGTCACCCCTCCACTTT	CASSERETIPWSPLHF	TRBV6-1	TRBJ1-6	NA	NA
TGCGCCAGCAGCCAAGATATAGCGGGGGCCCTTCAGTACTTC	CASSQDIAGALQYF	TRBV4-1	TRBJ2-7	TRBD2	NA
TGTGCCACCAGTGATTCAGAATCCAATCAGCCCCAGCATTTT	CATSDSESNQPQHF	TRBV24-1	TRBJ1-5	NA	NA
TGTGCCAGCAGTGAAGGTGGCGGTCTCATGAACACTGAAGCTTTCTTT	CASSEGGGLMNTEAFF	TRBV2	TRBJ1-1	NA	NA
TGTGCCAGTTCACTACGCACAGATACGCAGTATTTT	CASSLRTDTQYF	TRBV7-9	TRBJ2-3	NA	NA
TGCGCCAGCAGCTTGGGTGAGGGGAACACTGAAGCTTTCTTT	CASSLGEGNTEAFF	TRBV5-1	TRBJ1-1	NA	NA
TGTGCCAGCAGTTTGGGACAGTCATACGAGCAGTACTTC	CASSLGQSYEQYF	TRBV12-3/TRBV12-4	TRBJ2-7	TRBD1	NA
TGTGCCAGCCGACGGACAGGGGAATCTGAAAAACTGTTTTTT	CASRRTGESEKLFF	TRBV6-6	TRBJ1-4	TRBD1	NA
TGTGCCTGGAGTAATGGACTAGCAGATACGCAGTATTTT	CAWSNGLADTQYF	TRBV30	TRBJ2-3	TRBD2	NA
TGTGCCAGTAGTATCGGGACTGATGTCTATGGCTACACCTTC	CASSIGTDVYGYTF	TRBV19	TRBJ1-2	NA	NA
TGCGCCAGCAGCTGGGGGACAGGGGAGACTGAAGCTTTCTTT	CASSWGTGETEAFF	TRBV5-1	TRBJ1-1	TRBD1	NA
TGTGCCAGCAGCCACAAGGGGAGCACAGATACGCAGTATTTT	CASSHKGSTDTQYF	TRBV3-1/TRBV3-2	TRBJ2-3	NA	NA
TGTGCCAGCAGCTCCCGGGACAACTCACGCCACTATGGCTACACCTTC	CASSSRDNSRHYGYTF	TRBV11-2	TRBJ1-2	NA	once
TGTGCCAGCAGCCAAGAAGCGTTCTCTGGAAACACCATATATTTT	CASSQEAFSGNTIYF	TRBV4-2	TRBJ1-3	NA	NA
TGTGCCAGCAGCTTAGAAGGCAGGGCGGGAGTAGAAGCTTTCTTT	CASSLEGRAGVEAFF	TRBV11-2	TRBJ1-1	NA	NA
TGTGCCAGCAGAGGCGACAGGTTTAATGAAAAACTGTTTTTT	CASRGDRFNEKLFF	TRBV6-6	TRBJ1-4	NA	NA
TGCGCCAGCAGCTTTTCAGGGGACGAGCAGTACTTC	CASSFSGDEQYF	TRBV5-1	TRBJ2-7	NA	NA
TGTGCCAGCAGTTACATAAGGGGGAACACTGAAGCTTTCTTT	CASSYIRGNTEAFF	TRBV6-5	TRBJ1-1	NA	NA
TGCGCCAGCAGCCAGTTCGGACAGGGAGCCTACGAGCAGTACTTC	CASSQFGQGAYEQYF	TRBV4-3	TRBJ2-7	TRBD1	NA